These 3 T cell receptor beta chains were all obtained from the same sample, sequenced in a study of T cells in Graves' hyperthyroidism and ophthalmopathy (dated by TCRdb to between 2018 and 2021). The method behind the library was multiplex PCR. The sample was run on an Illumina HiSeq 2000. The TCR beta CDR3 regions were amplified from the RNA transcripts. A first-round RT-PCR of the TCR CDR3 used the HTBI primer set with the Qiagen OneStep RT-PCR kit. TCRdb handled the public reads itself, with Q25 trimming in fastp and clone calling in MiXCR, and kept productive beta chains. Here each entry gathers all rows of one CDR3 protein and keeps the most common genes and DNA. Here the sample has roughly 840,000 distinct CDR3 sequences; approximately 40% occur a single time. The leading ten clones occupy about 9% of the sample. Material: blood. The source of these receptors is a man between 18 and 35 years old with Graves' hyperthyroidism.

The chain uses TRBV15 and TRBJ2-7; 7 nucleotides agree with TRBD1. The CDR3 has 13 amino acids. V lost 4 bases, J lost 3 bases, and 3 bases stayed unmatched. CDR1 LNHNV and CDR2 YYDKDF come from the germline V gene (reference sequence). CDR3 amino acids: CATSIGTDYEQYF. The CDR3 bases are TGTGCCACCAGCATAGGGACAGACTACGAGCAGTACTTC.

The chain carries TRBV6-5 and TRBJ2-2; D may correspond to TRBD1 or TRBD2 (5 bases each). The CDR3 extends over 12 amino acids. Germline CDR1 and CDR2: MNHEY and SVGAGI. V lost 10 bases and J 10 bases, leaving 16 bases between the germline ends. The DNA of the CDR3 is TGTGCCACCGGCATAGTGGGGACGGAGCTGTTTTTT. It encodes CATGIVGTELFF.

Details on this clonotype: A much bigger clone sits one base away, suggesting this may be a read error. V is TRBV20-1 and J is TRBJ1-5; a weak D match, TRBD1 (5 bases). The CDR3 is 13 residues long. In germline, CDR1 is DFQATT, CDR2 SNEGSKA (reference sequence). The V end was cut by 6 bases, the J end by 7 bases, with 16 bases between. This chain's CDR3 is CSALSGSYQPQHF. The CDR3 coding sequence is TGCAGTGCCCTCTCAGGGTCCTACCAGCCCCAGCATTTT.